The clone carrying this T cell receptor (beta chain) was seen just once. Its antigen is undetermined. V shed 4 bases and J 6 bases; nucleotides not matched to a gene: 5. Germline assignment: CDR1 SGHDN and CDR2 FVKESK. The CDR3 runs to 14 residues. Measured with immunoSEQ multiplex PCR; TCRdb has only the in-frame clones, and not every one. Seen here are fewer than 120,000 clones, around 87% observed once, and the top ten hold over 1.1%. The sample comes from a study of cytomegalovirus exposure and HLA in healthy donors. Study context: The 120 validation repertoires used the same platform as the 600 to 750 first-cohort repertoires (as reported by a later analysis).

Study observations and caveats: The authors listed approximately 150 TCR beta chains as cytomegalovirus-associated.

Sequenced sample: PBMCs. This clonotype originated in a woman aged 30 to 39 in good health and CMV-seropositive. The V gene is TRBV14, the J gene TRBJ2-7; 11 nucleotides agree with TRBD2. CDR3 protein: CASSPRLAGSEQYF. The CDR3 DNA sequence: TGTGCCAGCAGCCCCCGACTAGCGGGAAGCGAGCAGTACTTC. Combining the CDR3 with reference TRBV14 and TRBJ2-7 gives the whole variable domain EAGVTQFPSHSVIEKGQTVTLRCDPISGHDNLYWYRRVMGKEIKFLLHFVKESKQDESGMPNNRFLAERTGGTYSTLKVQPAELEDSGVYFCASSPRLAGSEQYFGPGTRLTVT.